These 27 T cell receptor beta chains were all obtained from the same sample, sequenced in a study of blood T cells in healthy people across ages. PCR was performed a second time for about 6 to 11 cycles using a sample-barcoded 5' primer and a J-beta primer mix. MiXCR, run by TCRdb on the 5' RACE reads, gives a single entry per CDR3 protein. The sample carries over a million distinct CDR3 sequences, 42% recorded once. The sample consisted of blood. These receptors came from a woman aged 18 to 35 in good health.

CDR3 bases: TGCAGTGCCCATCCCGACAGGCCGGGCAATCAGCCCCAGCATTTT. Its translation: CSAHPDRPGNQPQHF. This chain links TRBV20-1 with TRBJ1-5, with D possibly TRBD1 on 6 matching bases. Per the germline V gene, CDR1 is DFQATT and CDR2 is SNEGSKA (reference sequence). The ends were cut back, 6 bases at V and 2 bases at J, with 17 bases in the middle. This CDR3 is 15 amino acids long.

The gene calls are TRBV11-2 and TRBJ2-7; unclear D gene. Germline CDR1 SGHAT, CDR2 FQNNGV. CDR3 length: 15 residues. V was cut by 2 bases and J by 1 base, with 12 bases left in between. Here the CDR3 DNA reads TGTGCCAGCAGCTTACCAGGTTCTGAGTCCTACGAGCAGTACTTC. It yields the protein CASSLPGSESYEQYF.

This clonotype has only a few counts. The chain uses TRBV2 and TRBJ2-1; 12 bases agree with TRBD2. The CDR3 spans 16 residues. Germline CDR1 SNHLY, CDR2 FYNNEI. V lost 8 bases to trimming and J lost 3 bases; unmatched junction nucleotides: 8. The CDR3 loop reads CASLGLAGYYYNEQFF. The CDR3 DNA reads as TGTGCCAGCCTGGGACTAGCGGGCTATTACTACAATGAGCAGTTCTTC.

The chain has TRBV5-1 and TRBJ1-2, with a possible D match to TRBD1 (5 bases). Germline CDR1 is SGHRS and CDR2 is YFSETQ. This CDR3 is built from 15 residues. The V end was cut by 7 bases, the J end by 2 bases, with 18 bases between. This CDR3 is CASGPRGGENYGYTF. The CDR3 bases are TGCGCCAGCGGCCCCCGTGGGGGAGAAAACTATGGCTACACCTTC.

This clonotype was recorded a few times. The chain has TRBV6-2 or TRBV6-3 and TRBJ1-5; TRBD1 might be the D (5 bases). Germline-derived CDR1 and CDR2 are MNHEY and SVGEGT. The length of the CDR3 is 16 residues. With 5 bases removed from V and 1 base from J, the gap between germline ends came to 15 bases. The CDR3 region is CASSRPQGASNQPQHF. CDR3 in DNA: TGTGCCAGCAGTCGCCCTCAGGGAGCGAGCAATCAGCCCCAGCATTTT.

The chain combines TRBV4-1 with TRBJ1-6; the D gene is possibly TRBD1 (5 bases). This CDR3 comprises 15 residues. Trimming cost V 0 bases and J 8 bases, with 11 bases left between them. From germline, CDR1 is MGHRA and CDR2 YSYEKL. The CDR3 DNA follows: TGCGCCAGCAGCCAAGATCCCCAGGGTTATTCACCCCTCCACTTT. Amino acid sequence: CASSQDPQGYSPLHF.

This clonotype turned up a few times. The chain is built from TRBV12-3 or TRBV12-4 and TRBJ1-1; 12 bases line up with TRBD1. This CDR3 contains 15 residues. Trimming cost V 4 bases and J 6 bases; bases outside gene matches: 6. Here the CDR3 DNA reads TGTGCCAGCAGTTCCCCGGGACAGGGGGCCCCTGAAGCTTTCTTT. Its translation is CASSSPGQGAPEAFF.

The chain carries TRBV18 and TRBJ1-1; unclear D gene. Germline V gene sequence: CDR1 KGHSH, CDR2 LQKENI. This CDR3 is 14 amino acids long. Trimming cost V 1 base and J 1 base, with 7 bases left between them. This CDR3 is CASSPRRENTEAFF. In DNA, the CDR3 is TGTGCCAGCTCACCACGGCGCGAGAACACTGAAGCTTTCTTT.

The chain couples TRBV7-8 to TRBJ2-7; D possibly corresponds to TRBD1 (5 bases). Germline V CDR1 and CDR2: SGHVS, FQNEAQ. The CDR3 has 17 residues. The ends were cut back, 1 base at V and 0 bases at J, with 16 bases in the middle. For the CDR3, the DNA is TGTGCCAGCAGCTTAGAGTTTTGGCAGGGTAACTCCTACGAGCAGTACTTC. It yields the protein CASSLEFWQGNSYEQYF.

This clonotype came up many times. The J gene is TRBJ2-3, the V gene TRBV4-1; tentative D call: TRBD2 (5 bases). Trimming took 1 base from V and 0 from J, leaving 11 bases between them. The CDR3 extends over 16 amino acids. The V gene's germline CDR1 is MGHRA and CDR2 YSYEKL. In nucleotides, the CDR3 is TGCGCCAGCAGCCAAGCCGCTCGACTAAGCACAGATACGCAGTATTTT. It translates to CASSQAARLSTDTQYF.

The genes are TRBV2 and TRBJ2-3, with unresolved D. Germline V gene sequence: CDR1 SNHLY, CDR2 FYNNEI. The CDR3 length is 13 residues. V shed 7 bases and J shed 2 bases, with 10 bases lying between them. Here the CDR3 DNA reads TGTGCCAGCATAGAACAGAACACAGATACGCAGTATTTT. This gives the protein CASIEQNTDTQYF.

CDR3 amino acids: CASTHRGGSYNEQFF. CDR3 DNA: TGTGCCAGCACTCATAGGGGAGGTTCCTACAATGAGCAGTTCTTC. The chain has TRBV28 and TRBJ2-1; perhaps TRBD2 as D (6 bases). The CDR3 covers 15 residues. Per the germline V gene, CDR1 is MDHEN and CDR2 is SYDVKM. The V end lost 7 bases, the J end lost 1 base, and 14 bases lay between the germline ends.

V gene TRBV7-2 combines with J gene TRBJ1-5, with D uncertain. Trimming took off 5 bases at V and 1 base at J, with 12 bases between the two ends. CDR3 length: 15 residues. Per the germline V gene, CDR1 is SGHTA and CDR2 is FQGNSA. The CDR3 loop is CASSPARVSNQPQHF. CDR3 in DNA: TGTGCCAGCAGCCCCGCCCGAGTAAGCAATCAGCCCCAGCATTTT.

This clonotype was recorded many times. The CDR3, as DNA: TGTGCCACCAATAGGGGGTGTGCGTCCTACGAGCAGTACTTC. As protein: CATNRGCASYEQYF. This chain uses TRBV21-1 with TRBJ2-7; the D segment call TRBD1 is taken from the table without a DNA check. TRBV21-1 is tagged as a pseudogene. The length of the CDR3 is 14 residues.

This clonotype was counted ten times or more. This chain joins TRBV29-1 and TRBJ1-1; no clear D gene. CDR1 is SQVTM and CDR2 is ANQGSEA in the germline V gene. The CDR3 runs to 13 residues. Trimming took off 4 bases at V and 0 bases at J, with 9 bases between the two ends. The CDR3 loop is CSVGAAMNTEAFF. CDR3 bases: TGCAGCGTTGGGGCAGCGATGAACACTGAAGCTTTCTTT.

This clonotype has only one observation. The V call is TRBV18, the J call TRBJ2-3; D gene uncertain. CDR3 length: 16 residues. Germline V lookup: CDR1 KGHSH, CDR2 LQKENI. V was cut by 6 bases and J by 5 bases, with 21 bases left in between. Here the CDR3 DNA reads TGTGCCAGCTCTGTGGTGACGCCTACGGTGGGAGATACGCAGTATTTT. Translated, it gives CASSVVTPTVGDTQYF.

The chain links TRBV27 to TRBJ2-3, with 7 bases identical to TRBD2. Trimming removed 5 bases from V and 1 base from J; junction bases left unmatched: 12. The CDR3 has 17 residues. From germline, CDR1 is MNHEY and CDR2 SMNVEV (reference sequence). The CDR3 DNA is TGTGCCAGCAGTCTACTCGCACCTAGCGGTGGCACAGATACGCAGTATTTT. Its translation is CASSLLAPSGGTDTQYF.

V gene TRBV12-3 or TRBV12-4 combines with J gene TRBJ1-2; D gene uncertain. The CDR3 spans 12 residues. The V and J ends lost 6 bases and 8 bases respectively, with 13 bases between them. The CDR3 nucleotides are TGTGCCAGCAGCATGATAAGAGGCGGCTACACCTTC. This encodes CASSMIRGGYTF.

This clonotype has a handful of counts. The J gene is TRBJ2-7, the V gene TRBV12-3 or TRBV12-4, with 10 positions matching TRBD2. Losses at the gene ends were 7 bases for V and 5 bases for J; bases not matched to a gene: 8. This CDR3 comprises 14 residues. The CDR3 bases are TGTGCCAGCACCACAGGGACTAGCGACAACGAGCAGTACTTC. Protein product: CASTTGTSDNEQYF.

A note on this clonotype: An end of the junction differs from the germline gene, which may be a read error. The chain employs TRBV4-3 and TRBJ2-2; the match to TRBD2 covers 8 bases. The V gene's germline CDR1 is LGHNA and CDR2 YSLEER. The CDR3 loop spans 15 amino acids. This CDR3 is CAGSLGGREAGELFF. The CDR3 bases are TGCGCCGGCAGCCTTGGGGGGCGGGAGGCCGGGGAGCTGTTTTTT.

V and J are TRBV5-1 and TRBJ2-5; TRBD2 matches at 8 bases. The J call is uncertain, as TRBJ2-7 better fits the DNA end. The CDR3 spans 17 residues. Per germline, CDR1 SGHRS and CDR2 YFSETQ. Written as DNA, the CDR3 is TGCGCCAGCAGCTTGGTATGGCGGGGGGACCGTTCTTACGAGCAGTACTTC. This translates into CASSLVWRGDRSYEQYF.

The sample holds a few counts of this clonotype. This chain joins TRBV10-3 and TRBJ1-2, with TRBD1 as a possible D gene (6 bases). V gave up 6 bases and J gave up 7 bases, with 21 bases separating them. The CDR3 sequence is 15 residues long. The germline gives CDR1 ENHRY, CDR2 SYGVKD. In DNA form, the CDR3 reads TGTGCCATCAGGCCTTGGGACGGGACATTGGGTGGCTACACCTTC. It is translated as CAIRPWDGTLGGYTF.

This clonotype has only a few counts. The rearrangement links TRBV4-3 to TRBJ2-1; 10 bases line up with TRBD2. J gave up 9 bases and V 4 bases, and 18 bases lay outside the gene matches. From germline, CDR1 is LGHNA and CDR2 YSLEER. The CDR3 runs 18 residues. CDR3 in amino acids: CASSRGPRISGRSFEQFF. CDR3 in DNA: TGCGCCAGCAGCCGGGGCCCCAGAATTAGCGGGAGGTCCTTTGAGCAGTTCTTC.

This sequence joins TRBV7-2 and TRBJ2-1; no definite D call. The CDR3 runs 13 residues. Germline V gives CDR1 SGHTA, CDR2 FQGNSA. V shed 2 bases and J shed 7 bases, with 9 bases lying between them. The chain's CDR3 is CASSLTVANEQFF. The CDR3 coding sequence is TGTGCCAGCAGCTTAACGGTAGCAAATGAGCAGTTCTTC.

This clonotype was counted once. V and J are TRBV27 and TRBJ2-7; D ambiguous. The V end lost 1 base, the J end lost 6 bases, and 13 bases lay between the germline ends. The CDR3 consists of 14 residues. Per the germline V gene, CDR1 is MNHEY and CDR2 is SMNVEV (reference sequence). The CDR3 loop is CASSLLVEGGEQYF. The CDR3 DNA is TGTGCCAGCAGTTTATTAGTGGAAGGTGGCGAGCAGTACTTC.

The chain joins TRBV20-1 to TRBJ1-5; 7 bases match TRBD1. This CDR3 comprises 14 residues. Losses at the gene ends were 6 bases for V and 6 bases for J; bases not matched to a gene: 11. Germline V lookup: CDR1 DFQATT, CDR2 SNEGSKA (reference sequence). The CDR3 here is CSAEEGAHSQPQHF. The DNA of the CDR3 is TGCAGTGCCGAGGAGGGGGCGCATAGTCAGCCCCAGCATTTT.

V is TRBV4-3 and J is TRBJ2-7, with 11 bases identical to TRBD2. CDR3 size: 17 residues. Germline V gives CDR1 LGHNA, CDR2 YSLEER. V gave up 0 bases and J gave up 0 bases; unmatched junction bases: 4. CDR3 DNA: TGCGCCAGCAGCCAAGATCTGACTAGCGGGGCCTCCTACGAGCAGTACTTC. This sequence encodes CASSQDLTSGASYEQYF.